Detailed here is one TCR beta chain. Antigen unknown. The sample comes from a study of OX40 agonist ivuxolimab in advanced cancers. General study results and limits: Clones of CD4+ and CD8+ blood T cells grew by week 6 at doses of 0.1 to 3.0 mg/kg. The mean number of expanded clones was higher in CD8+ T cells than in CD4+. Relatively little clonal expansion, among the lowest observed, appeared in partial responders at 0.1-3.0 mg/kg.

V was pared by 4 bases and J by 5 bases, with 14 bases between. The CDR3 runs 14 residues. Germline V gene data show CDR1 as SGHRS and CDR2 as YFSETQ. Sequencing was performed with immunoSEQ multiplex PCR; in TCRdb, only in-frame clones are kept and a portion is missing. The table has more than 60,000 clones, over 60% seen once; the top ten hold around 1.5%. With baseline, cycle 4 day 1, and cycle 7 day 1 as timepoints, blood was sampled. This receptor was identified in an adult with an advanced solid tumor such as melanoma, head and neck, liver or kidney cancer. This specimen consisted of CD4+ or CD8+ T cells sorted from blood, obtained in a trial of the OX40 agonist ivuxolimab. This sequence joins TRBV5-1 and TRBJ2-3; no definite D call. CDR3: CASSRVGFGDTQYF. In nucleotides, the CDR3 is TGCGCCAGCAGCCGCGTAGGCTTCGGAGATACGCAGTATTTT.